This T cell receptor beta chain was captured in a study of T cell responses to AZD1222 COVID-19 vaccine. V shed 4 bases, J shed 8 bases, and the junction held 1 base outside the gene matches. The CDR3 loop spans 14 amino acids. The germline gives CDR1 LGHDT, CDR2 YNNKEL (reference sequence). Notes on this clone: What it binds is unknown.

Study outcomes and limitations: Baseline serology detected seropositivity in only 5 to 7 AZD1222 recipients.

The protocol was immunoSEQ multiplex PCR, while the TCRdb copy is restricted to in-frame clones and leaves out a portion. This table holds about 160,000 clones, roughly 90% found once. The receptor was isolated from an adult in good health. The chain couples TRBV3-1 (or the pseudogene TRBV3-2) to TRBJ1-6; TRBD1 matches 11 bases. The input for sequencing was peripheral blood, taken on day 0 of AZD1222 vaccination. The CDR3 region is CASSRDRGDSPLHF. CDR3 DNA: TGTGCCAGCAGCCGGGACAGGGGGGATTCACCCCTCCACTTT.